These T cell receptor beta chains were read from a single sample in a study of T cell responses to AZD1222 COVID-19 vaccine. Assay used: immunoSEQ multiplex PCR; TCRdb lists only in-frame clones, some missing. The sample includes under 150,000 clones, 90% of them seen just once. This specimen consisted of peripheral blood, obtained 28 days after the second AZD1222 dose. The receptors shown here come from an adult who received the AZD1222 COVID-19 vaccine. Each CDR3 is given with its conserved first and last residue. A D gene is named only where the DNA matches it firmly. Some rows have no size entry. The others give once, few or many, or a class for an expanded clone.

CASRQGGGNTIYF TGTGCCAGCCGGCAGGGGGGTGGAAACACCATATATTTT TRBJ1-3 TRBD1 NA TRBV19
CASTGTGGFRLYEQFF TGTGCCAGCACTGGAACGGGGGGGTTCCGGCTCTATGAGCAGTTCTTC TRBJ2-1 TRBD2 NA TRBV2
CASSQRGEETQYF TGTGCCAGCAGCCAAAGAGGGGAAGAGACCCAGTACTTC TRBJ2-5 NA NA TRBV3-1/TRBV3-2
CATASGGAPDTQYF TGCGCCACCGCTAGCGGGGGGGCACCCGATACGCAGTATTTT TRBJ2-3 TRBD2 NA TRBV10-1
CASSSPASLTQETQYF TGTGCCAGCAGTTCCCCGGCTAGCCTTACCCAAGAGACCCAGTACTTC TRBJ2-5 NA NA TRBV27
CASSQVVRANTGELFF TGTGCCAGCAGCCAAGTGGTCAGGGCGAACACCGGGGAGCTGTTTTTT TRBJ2-2 NA NA TRBV3-1/TRBV3-2
CASSPDTANQPQHF TGTGCCAGCTCACCAGACACAGCGAATCAGCCCCAGCATTTT TRBJ1-5 NA NA TRBV18
CASSLTKGGSNEQFF TGCGCCAGCAGCCTAACTAAGGGAGGGTCGAATGAGCAGTTCTTC TRBJ2-1 TRBD2 NA TRBV4-3
CASSPSGSSYNEQFF TGTGCCAGCAGCCCCAGCGGTAGCTCCTACAATGAGCAGTTCTTC TRBJ2-1 NA NA TRBV9
CASSVEGSTNSPLHF TGTGCCAGCAGCGTAGAGGGCAGTACTAATTCACCCCTCCACTTT TRBJ1-6 NA NA TRBV9
CAISESWDPQGPVYSNQPQHF TGTGCCATCAGTGAGTCGTGGGATCCCCAGGGACCCGTTTATAGCAATCAGCCCCAGCATTTT TRBJ1-5 NA NA TRBV10-3
CASSRGQGNTEAFF TGTGCCAGTAGTAGGGGACAGGGGAACACTGAAGCTTTCTTT TRBJ1-1 TRBD1 NA TRBV19
CASSYDRGGTEAFF TGTGCCAGCAGTTATGACAGGGGTGGGACTGAAGCTTTCTTT TRBJ1-1 TRBD1 NA TRBV6-6
CASSPDAGHTGELFF TGTGCCAGCTCACCCGATGCAGGGCACACCGGGGAGCTGTTTTTT TRBJ2-2 NA once TRBV18
CASSPDGSGGEKLFF TGTGCCAGTAGTCCGGACGGATCCGGGGGGGAAAAACTGTTTTTT TRBJ1-4 NA NA TRBV19
CASSLRQGVSPLHF TGTGCCAGCAGTTTAAGGCAGGGGGTATCACCCCTCCACTTT TRBJ1-6 TRBD1 NA TRBV27
CASSGTGDTSF TGTGCCAGCTCCGGGACAGGGGATACCTCGTTC TRBJ1-2 TRBD1 NA TRBV18